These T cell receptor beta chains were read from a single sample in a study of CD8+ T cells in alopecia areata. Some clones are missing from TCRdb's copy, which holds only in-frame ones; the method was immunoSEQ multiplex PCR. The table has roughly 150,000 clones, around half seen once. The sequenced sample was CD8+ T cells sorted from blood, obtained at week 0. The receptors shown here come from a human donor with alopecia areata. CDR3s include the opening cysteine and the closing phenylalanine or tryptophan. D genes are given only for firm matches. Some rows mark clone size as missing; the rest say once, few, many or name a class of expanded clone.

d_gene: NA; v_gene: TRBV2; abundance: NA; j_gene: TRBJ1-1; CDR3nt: TGTGCCAGCAGTGAATGGATGAACACTGAAGCTTTCTTT; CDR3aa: CASSEWMNTEAFF
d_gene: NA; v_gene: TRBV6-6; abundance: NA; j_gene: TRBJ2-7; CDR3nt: TGTGCCAGCAGTTTGCAGCGGCCCCCCGGAAACGAGCAGTACTTC; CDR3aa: CASSLQRPPGNEQYF
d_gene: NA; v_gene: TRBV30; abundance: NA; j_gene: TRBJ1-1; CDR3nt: TGTGCCTGGACGGGCATACGGGGCACTGAAGCTTTCTTT; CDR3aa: CAWTGIRGTEAFF
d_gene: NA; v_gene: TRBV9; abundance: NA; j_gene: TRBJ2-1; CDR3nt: TGTGCCAGCAGCGGCCTACGGGGTTACAATGAGCAGTTCTTC; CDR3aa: CASSGLRGYNEQFF
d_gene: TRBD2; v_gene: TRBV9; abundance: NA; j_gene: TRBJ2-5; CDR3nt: TGTGCCAGCAGCGTAGGTGCGGGGGGGCCTGTCCAAGAGACCCAGTACTTC; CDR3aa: CASSVGAGGPVQETQYF
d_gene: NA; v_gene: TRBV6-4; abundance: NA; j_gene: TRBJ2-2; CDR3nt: TGTGCCAGCAGTGCGGCACCATCTGGAGACACCGGGGAGCTGTTTTTT; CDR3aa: CASSAAPSGDTGELFF
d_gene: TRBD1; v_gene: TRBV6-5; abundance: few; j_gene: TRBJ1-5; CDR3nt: TGTGCCAGCAGCCGGGACAGGGGGAAGCAGCCCCAGCATTTT; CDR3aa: CASSRDRGKQPQHF
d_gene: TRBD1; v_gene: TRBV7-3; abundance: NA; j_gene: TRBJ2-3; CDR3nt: TGTGCCAGCAGCTTCGGACAGGGCACAGATACGCAGTATTTT; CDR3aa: CASSFGQGTDTQYF
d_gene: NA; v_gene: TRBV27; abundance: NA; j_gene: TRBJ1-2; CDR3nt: TGTGCCAGCAGTTTAAGGGGTCCTAACTATGGCTACACCTTC; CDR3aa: CASSLRGPNYGYTF
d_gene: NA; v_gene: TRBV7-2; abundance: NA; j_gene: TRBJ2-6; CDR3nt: TGTGCCAGCAGCCCAGGGCCATACTCTGGGGCCAACGTCCTGACTTTC; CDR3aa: CASSPGPYSGANVLTF
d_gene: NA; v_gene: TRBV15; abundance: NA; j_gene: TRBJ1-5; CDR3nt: TGTGCCACCAGCATAGGGGAAAACAATCAGCCCCAGCATTTT; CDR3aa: CATSIGENNQPQHF
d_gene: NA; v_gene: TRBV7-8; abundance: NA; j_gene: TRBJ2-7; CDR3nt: TGTGCCAGCAGCCGGACTGTATACGAGCAGTACTTC; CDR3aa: CASSRTVYEQYF
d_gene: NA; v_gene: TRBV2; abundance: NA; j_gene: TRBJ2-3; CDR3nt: TGTGCAAGCAGGGAGAGAACGCAGTATTTT; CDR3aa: CASRERTQYF
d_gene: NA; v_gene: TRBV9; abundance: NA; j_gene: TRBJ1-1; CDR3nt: TGTGCCAGCAGCGAGCTACAGGTGGTACACACTGAAGCTTTCTTT; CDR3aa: CASSELQVVHTEAFF
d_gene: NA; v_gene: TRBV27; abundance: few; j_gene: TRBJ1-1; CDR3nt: TGTGCCAGCAGTAAGCCGGGACACCTGAACACTGAAGCTTTCTTT; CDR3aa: CASSKPGHLNTEAFF
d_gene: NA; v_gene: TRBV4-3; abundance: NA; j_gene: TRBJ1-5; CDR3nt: TGCGCCAGCAGCCTATATCACAGCCAGCCCCAGCATTTT; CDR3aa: CASSLYHSQPQHF
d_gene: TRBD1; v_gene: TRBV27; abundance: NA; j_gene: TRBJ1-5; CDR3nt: TGTGCCAGCAGTCCAACCCGTTGGACAGGGGATCAGCCCCAGCATTTT; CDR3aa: CASSPTRWTGDQPQHF
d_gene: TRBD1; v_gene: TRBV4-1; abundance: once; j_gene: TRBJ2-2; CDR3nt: TGCGCCAGCAGCCAAGAAGACAGGGACACCGGGGAGCTGTTTTTT; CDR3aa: CASSQEDRDTGELFF
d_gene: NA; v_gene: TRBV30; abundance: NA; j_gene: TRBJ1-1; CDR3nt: TGTGCCTTACTGGGCTCCGGGAACACTGAAGCTTTCTTT; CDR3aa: CALLGSGNTEAFF
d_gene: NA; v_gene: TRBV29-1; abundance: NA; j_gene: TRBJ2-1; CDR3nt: TGCAGCGTTGGGGACTTTCGCTCCTACAATGAGCAGTTCTTC; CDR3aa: CSVGDFRSYNEQFF
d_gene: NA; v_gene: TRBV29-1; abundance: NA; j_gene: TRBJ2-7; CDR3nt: TGCAGCGTCGTCGGGGGAGGACACTACGAGCAGTACTTC; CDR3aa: CSVVGGGHYEQYF
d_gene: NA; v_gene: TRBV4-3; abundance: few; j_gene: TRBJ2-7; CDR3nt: TGCGCCAGCAGCCAAGAGGTGCAACTAGCTCCGAGCGAGCAGTACTTC; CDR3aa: CASSQEVQLAPSEQYF
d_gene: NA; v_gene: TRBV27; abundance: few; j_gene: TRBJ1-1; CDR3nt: TGTGCCAGCAGTTTGGTGCAGGGATCTGAGGCTTTCTTT; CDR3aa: CASSLVQGSEAFF
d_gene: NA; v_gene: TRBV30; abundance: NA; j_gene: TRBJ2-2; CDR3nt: TGTGCCTGGGAGCTGGGGACTAACACCGGGGAGCTGTTTTTT; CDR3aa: CAWELGTNTGELFF
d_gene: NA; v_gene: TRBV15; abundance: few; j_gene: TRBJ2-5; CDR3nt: TGTGCCACCAGCAGAGATGACAGCACCGAGACCCAAGAGACCCAGTACTTC; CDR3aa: CATSRDDSTETQETQYF
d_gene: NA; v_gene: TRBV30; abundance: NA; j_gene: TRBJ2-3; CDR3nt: TGTGCCTGGAGTGGCGGGGCTAGCACAGATACGCAGTATTTT; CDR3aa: CAWSGGASTDTQYF
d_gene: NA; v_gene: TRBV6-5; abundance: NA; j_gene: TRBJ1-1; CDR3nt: TGTGCCAGCAGTTACGGAGCTGAAGCTTTCTTT; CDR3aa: CASSYGAEAFF
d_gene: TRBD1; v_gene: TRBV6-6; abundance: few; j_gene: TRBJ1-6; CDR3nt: TGTGCCAGCAGTGATTACAGGGGTTCACCCCTCCACTTT; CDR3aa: CASSDYRGSPLHF
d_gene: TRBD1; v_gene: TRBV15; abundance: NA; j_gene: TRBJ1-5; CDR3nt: TGTGCCACCAGCAGAGCTCGGACAGGGGGCGGCAATCAGCCCCAGCATTTT; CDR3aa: CATSRARTGGGNQPQHF
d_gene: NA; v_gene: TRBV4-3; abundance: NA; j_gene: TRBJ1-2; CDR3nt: TGCGCCAGCAGCCAATCGCTAGGACACTCAGGAGGCTACACCTTC; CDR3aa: CASSQSLGHSGGYTF
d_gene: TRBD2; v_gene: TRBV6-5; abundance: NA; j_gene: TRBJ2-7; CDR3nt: TGTGCCAGCACGGGGACTAGCAGCTACGAGCAGTACTTC; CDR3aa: CASTGTSSYEQYF
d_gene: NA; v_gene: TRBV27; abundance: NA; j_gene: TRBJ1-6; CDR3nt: TGTGCCAGCGGAACTAGAGACAATTCACCCCTCCACTTT; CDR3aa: CASGTRDNSPLHF
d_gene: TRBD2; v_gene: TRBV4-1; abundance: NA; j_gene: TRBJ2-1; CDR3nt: TGCGCCAGCAGCCAAGAGGGGACTAGGAGGGACTATGAGCAGTTCTTC; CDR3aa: CASSQEGTRRDYEQFF
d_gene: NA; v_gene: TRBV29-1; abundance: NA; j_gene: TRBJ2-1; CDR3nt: TGCAGCGTTTTAAGTAGACACAATGAGCAGTTCTTC; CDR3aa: CSVLSRHNEQFF
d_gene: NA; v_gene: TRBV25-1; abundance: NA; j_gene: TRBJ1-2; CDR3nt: TGTGCCAGCAGTGATATGGACACTGGGTATGGCTACACCTTC; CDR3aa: CASSDMDTGYGYTF
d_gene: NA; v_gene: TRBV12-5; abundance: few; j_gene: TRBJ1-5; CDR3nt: TGTGCTAGTGGCCCGGACACTAATCAGCCCCAGCATTTT; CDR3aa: CASGPDTNQPQHF
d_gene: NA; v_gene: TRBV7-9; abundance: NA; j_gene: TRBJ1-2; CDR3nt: TGTGCCAGCAGCACCGACAGTGCTACCTATGGCTACACCTTC; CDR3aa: CASSTDSATYGYTF
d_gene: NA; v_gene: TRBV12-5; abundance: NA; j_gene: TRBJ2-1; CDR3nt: TGTGCTAGTGGTCTGGGCTATGATAGCCATGAGCAGTTCTTC; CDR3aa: CASGLGYDSHEQFF
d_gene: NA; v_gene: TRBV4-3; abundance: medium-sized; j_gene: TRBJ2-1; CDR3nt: TGCGCCAGCAGCCAGCTCGCAGGCTACAATGAGCAGTTCTTC; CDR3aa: CASSQLAGYNEQFF
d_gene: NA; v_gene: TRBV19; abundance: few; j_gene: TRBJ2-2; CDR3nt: TGTGCCAGTAGTATAAGAGGCGCCGGGGAGCTGTTTTTT; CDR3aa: CASSIRGAGELFF
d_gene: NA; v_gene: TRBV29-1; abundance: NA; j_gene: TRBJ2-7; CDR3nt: TGCAGCGTTCTGGACCCTAGCTCCTACGAGCAGTACTTC; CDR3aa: CSVLDPSSYEQYF
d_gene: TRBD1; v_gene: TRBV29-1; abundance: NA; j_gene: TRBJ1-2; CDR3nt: TGCAGCGTAGACGATATCAAAGCCGACAGGGTCGGAAACTATGGCTACACCTTC; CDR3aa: CSVDDIKADRVGNYGYTF